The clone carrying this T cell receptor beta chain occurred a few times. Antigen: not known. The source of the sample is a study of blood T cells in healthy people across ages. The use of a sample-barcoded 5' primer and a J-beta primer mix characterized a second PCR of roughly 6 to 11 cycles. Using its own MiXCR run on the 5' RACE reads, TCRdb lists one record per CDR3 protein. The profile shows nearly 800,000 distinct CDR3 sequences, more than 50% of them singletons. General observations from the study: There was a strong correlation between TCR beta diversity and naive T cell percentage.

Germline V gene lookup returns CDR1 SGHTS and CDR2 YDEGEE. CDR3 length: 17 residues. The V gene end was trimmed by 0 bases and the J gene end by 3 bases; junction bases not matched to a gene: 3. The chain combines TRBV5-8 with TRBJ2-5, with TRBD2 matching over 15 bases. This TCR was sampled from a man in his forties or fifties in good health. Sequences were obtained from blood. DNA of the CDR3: TGTGCCAGCAGCTTGGAGGGACTAGCGGGAGGAGAAGAGACCCAGTACTTC. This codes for CASSLEGLAGGEETQYF.